This T cell receptor beta chain comes out of a study of blood T cell repertoires in COVID-19. CDR1 KGHDR and CDR2 SFDVKD come from the germline V gene. The CDR3 totals 14 residues. V dropped 4 bases and J dropped 2 bases, with 10 bases sitting between them. Clones were read by immunoSEQ multiplex PCR, and TCRdb kept only the in-frame ones, dropping some. Of about 170,000 clones listed, roughly 87% are singletons. The sequenced sample consisted of PBMCs or T cells enriched from blood (not recorded which). The sequence was collected from a woman aged 45-65 years who had recovered from COVID-19. The chain has TRBV24-1 and TRBJ1-2; tentatively, D is TRBD1 (5 bases). The CDR3 spells CATSERQMNYGYTF. The DNA for the CDR3 is TGTGCCACCAGTGAGCGACAGATGAACTATGGCTACACCTTC.